The subject of this entry is one T cell receptor (beta chain). Its antigen is not known. The sample originates from a study of cytomegalovirus exposure and HLA in healthy donors. Study-level results: V- and J-gene trimming of TCR beta was linked (in a later analysis) to a missense DCLRE1C variant. Accurate prediction of HLA-A and HLA-B alleles (for most subjects) was reportedly achieved from TCR beta sequences. When presence/absence was analysed, sequencing depth was taken to be roughly uniform across donors. Earlier findings revealed that most TCR beta V segments proved productive either about 87% or about 30% of the time.

60 Vbeta and 13 Jbeta primers were used in PCR. The table came from immunoSEQ multiplex PCR; TCRdb's copy has only in-frame clones and leaves some out. The sample comprises 150,000 to 200,000 clones, more than 85% of which are singletons, and around 0.21% rests with the top ten. The receptor comes from a girl in the first two years of life in good health and CMV-seronegative. The specimen was PBMCs.

CDR3 DNA: TGCGCCAGCAGCCCGGAGGGGGGGGGTGAAAAACTGTTTTTT. Amino acid sequence: CASSPEGGGEKLFF. This rearrangement joins TRBV5-1 to TRBJ1-4; D might be TRBD1 (6 bases). The CDR3 consists of 14 residues. V lost 4 bases to trimming and J lost 7 bases, with 14 bases between them. Germline V gene lookup returns CDR1 SGHRS and CDR2 YFSETQ. The full variable domain, its missing parts supplied by reference TRBV5-1 and TRBJ1-4, is KAGVTQTPRYLIKTRGQQVTLSCSPISGHRSVSWYQQTPGQGLQFLFEYFSETQRNKGNFPGRFSGRQFSNSRSEMNVSTLELGDSALYLCASSPEGGGEKLFFGSGTQLSVL.